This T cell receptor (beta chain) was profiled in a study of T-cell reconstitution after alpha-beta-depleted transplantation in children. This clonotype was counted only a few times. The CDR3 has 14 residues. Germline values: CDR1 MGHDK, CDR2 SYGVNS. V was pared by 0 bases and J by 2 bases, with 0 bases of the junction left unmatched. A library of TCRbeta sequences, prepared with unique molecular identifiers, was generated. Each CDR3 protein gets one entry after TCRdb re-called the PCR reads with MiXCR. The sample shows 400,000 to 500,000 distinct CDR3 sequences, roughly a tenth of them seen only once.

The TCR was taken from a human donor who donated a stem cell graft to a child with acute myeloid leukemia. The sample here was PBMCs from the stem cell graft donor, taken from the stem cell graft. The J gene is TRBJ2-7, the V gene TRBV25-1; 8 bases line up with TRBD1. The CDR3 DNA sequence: TGTGCCAGCAGTGAATACAGGGGGCCCTACGAGCAGTACTTC. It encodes CASSEYRGPYEQYF.